This T cell receptor (beta chain) was captured in a study of T cells in Graves' hyperthyroidism and ophthalmopathy. General study results and limits: The model's output predicted ophthalmopathy at a median of roughly 6.9 months prior to onset.

The germline CDR1 and CDR2 sequences are MGHDK and SYGVNS. The CDR3 is 13 amino acids. V dropped 1 base and J dropped 5 bases, with 8 bases sitting between them. This clonotype was seen a handful of times. Its specificity is not known. RNA transcripts were the template for amplifying TCR beta CDR3 regions. A first-round RT-PCR of the TCR CDR3 used the HTBI primer set. TCRdb called the multiplex PCR reads again in MiXCR, with one record for every CDR3 protein. The sample includes 300,000 to 450,000 distinct CDR3 sequences, over 11% of them seen just once. Newly diagnosed patients aged 18 to 65 had hyperthyroidism of under 2 months' duration. Exclusion of a patient resulted from uncontrolled infection, other autoimmune disease, pregnancy or lactation. Source material for PBMCs was about 11 ml fresh peripheral blood.

This sequence joins TRBV25-1 and TRBJ1-1; D call uncertain. The TCR was taken from a woman aged 60-75 years with Graves' hyperthyroidism. The sample was blood. The CDR3 is CASSESMGTEAFF. CDR3 sequence (DNA): TGTGCCAGCAGTGAATCCATGGGGACTGAAGCTTTCTTT.